Following are 4 T cell receptor beta chains from one sample sequenced in a study of cytomegalovirus exposure and HLA in healthy donors. Generated by immunoSEQ multiplex PCR, the TCRdb table keeps only in-frame clones and is missing some. The sample has 150,000 to 200,000 clones; under 90% are singletons. Sequencing was performed on PBMCs. Source of these receptors: a woman between 18 and 30 years old in good health and CMV-seropositive.

V and J are TRBV29-1 and TRBJ2-1; 8 nucleotides align to TRBD1. CDR1 and CDR2 from the germline V gene are SQVTM and ANQGSEA. This CDR3 region has 13 residues. V shed 7 bases and J 15 bases; nucleotides not matched to a gene: 17. CDR3 in amino acids: CSASPRMSGGRFF. The CDR3 DNA reads as TGCAGCGCCAGCCCAAGGATGTCAGGGGGCCGGTTCTTC.

This chain connects TRBV10-3 to TRBJ2-1, with 7 positions matching TRBD2. This CDR3 has 12 residues. V gave up 3 bases and J gave up 7 bases; unmatched junction bases: 0. CDR1 and CDR2 from the germline V gene are ENHRY and SYGVKD. The CDR3 coding sequence is TGTGCCATCAGTGAAGCGGGGAATGAGCAGTTCTTC. Protein sequence: CAISEAGNEQFF.

The chain couples TRBV5-4 to TRBJ2-2; 10 positions match TRBD2. V shed 3 bases and J 3 bases; nucleotides not matched to a gene: 5. Germline V CDR1 and CDR2: SGHNT, YYREEE (reference sequence). This CDR3 contains 16 residues. CDR3 nucleotide sequence: TGTGCCAGCAGCTCCAGGACTAGCGGAGACACCGGGGAGCTGTTTTTT. Translation: CASSSRTSGDTGELFF.

The chain carries TRBV4-1 and TRBJ2-7; 12 bases line up with TRBD2. Trimming removed 2 bases from V and 5 bases from J; junction bases left unmatched: 13. CDR1 is MGHRA and CDR2 is YSYEKL in the germline V gene. The CDR3 has 18 amino acids. The CDR3 spells CASSQFPQRLAGADEQYF. CDR3 nucleotide sequence: TGCGCCAGCAGCCAATTCCCCCAACGACTAGCGGGAGCTGACGAGCAGTACTTC.